This T cell receptor beta chain was documented in a study of PD-L1 blockade in urothelial cancer (dated by TCRdb to about 2017). Study-wide context: Every patient began therapy at some point between 2014 and 2015 and was given atezolizumab 1,200 mg intravenously every 3 weeks. In the same patients, whole exome sequencing and RNA sequencing of pretreatment tumors were performed in addition to TCR sequencing. Blood samples were analyzed 3 weeks after the start of treatment (second dose) and 6 weeks after the start of treatment. Pretreatment tumor samples and matched peripheral blood, collected serially before and after atezolizumab treatment, underwent TCR sequencing. Durable clinical benefit was defined as a progression-free survival longer than 6 months, and TCR features were additionally tested against progression-free survival and overall survival. Blood samples yielded a median of around 150,000 T cells and roughly 83,000 unique TCRs, with median clonality roughly 0.082. Nine patients achieved durable clinical benefit and roughly 20 did not. The study was an exploratory multi-omic analysis of somatic, immune and clinical correlates of response to PD-L1 blockade with atezolizumab in urothelial cancer. An ECOG performance status of 0 or 1 was recorded for the patients, and 0 to 3 prior chemotherapy regimens had been received by the patients. Pretreatment blood TCR-seq was available for about 27 patients, at least one posttreatment blood collection was obtained for about 24 patients, and tumor TCR-seq was available for about 24 patients. About 90% of the roughly 30 patients were males with bladder-origin urothelial cancer, and about 60% of the roughly 30 reported a prior smoking history. General findings and caveats noted by the study authors: A pretreatment peripheral blood TCR clonality below the median was linked to improved progression-free and overall survival. At 3 weeks after the start of treatment, tumor-associated TCR clones in peripheral blood had expanded more in patients with durable benefit (n ≈ 20, p = 0.022). Small sample size (n ≈ 27) and many exploratory analyses mean the results are intended to be hypothesis-generating.

This sample's time point label indicates: pretreatment peripheral blood. A cohort of about 30 patients with locally advanced or metastatic urothelial carcinoma, treated at Memorial Sloan Kettering on a trial protocol, was included. Peripheral blood mononuclear cells were collected from each patient pretreatment and during treatment, giving between 1 and 8 total time points per patient. The Qiagen DNeasy Blood extraction kit was used to purify genomic DNA from total PBMCs and tumor samples. Collected pretreatment and during treatment, PBMCs were isolated and stored as previously described. Notes on this clone: Its antigen is still unknown. The input lacks base qualities; no much larger clone sits a single base away.

Each PCR received spiked-in synthetic TCR analog templates so that absolute template abundance could be estimated from read counts. TCRbeta CDR3 regions were amplified from genomic DNA with bias-controlled V and J gene primers using the immunoSEQ assay. Sequencing of rearranged TCRbeta segments was done at approximately 20X coverage. The published analysis was carried out like this. Sequencing errors were corrected by clustering and CDR3s were annotated against IMGT to assign V, D and J genes. Out-of-frame and stop-codon sequences were excluded, and only productive TCRbeta rearrangements were used in downstream analyses. To compute clonality, Shannon entropy was normalized by the log of the number of unique productive sequences and then subtracted from one. Clones differing between time points or between blood and tumor were identified by Fisher's exact test with Benjamini-Hochberg correction at adjusted p below 0.01. The clones in this table, taken by TCRdb from immuneACCESS, are in-frame only. Not every clone is retained; where verified, under half of the shortfall comes from an unresolved V gene, and the cause of the rest is unknown. The DNA gave D and trimming, while V, J and clone size come from that table. The sample includes approximately 90,000 clones, with 85% to 90% observed a single time. Around an eighth of the sample is taken by the ten largest.

V was cut back by 2 bases and J by 2 bases, leaving a gap of 12 bases between them. The CDR3 numbers 15 residues from cysteine through phenylalanine. The entry retains the CDR3 DNA only, 45 bases that are in frame from base 1. The germline V gene sets CDR1 to SGDLS and CDR2 to YYNGEE. The sequencing used PBMCs, collected around atezolizumab (anti-PD-L1) treatment. The chain is assembled from TRBV9 and TRBJ2-3; 5 matching bases give a weak D call of TRBD2. The TCR sequence derives from a man in his 60s with urothelial cancer. CDR3 sequence: CASSVREGSTDTQYF. The nucleotide sequence is TGTGCCAGCAGCGTCCGGGAAGGATCCACAGATACGCAGTATTTT.